A single sample is the source of the 11 T cell receptor beta chains below, sequenced in a study of read filtering for tumor transcriptome and immune sequencing (dated by TCRdb to the early 2020s). Sequenced using an Illumina HiSeq 4000. The Immunoverse kit was used to build TCR libraries from approximately 410 ng RNA, with molecular barcoded adaptors covering alpha/delta and beta/gamma chains. Starting from the raw public reads, TCRdb applied fastp trimming at Q25, assembled clones with MiXCR and retained in-frame beta chains. Each CDR3 protein gets just one entry, which takes the most common genes and DNA from the rows behind it. The sample profile shows tens of thousands of distinct CDR3 sequences; about 12% of them were found once. Of the sample, more than 14% is held by the ten largest clones. Sequencing was carried out using a population of CD138-negative cells sorted from bone marrow. The cell subset or site label, read with the paper, signifies: bone marrow mononuclear cells depleted of CD138+ plasma/myeloma cells by negative magnetic selection. The receptors here all came from a donor aged 40 or older with multiple myeloma.

This clonotype was counted many times. V gene TRBV28 combines with J gene TRBJ2-5, with 9 bases identical to TRBD1. Germline V gene data show CDR1 as MDHEN and CDR2 as SYDVKM. This CDR3 contains 17 residues. The V gene end was trimmed by 5 bases and the J gene end by 4 bases; junction bases not matched to a gene: 14. CDR3 bases: TGTGCCAGCAGTCCACCCTTTGAGGGACAGGGAACAGAGACCCAGTACTTC. Translation gives CASSPPFEGQGTETQYF.

This clonotype appeared many times. V usage is TRBV7-9 and J usage is TRBJ2-3; D remains unclear. Germline V gene data show CDR1 as SEHNR and CDR2 as FQNEAQ (reference sequence). Deletions cut 4 bases from V and 1 base from J, with 9 bases between. This CDR3 has 14 amino acids. The CDR3, as DNA: TGTGCCAGCAGCTCTTCCGTCCGCACAGATACGCAGTATTTT. As protein: CASSSSVRTDTQYF.

This clonotype has ten or more counts. The V and J genes are TRBV29-1 and TRBJ2-5; no definite D call. V shed 3 bases and J shed 5 bases, with 10 bases lying between them. The CDR3 is 12 amino acids. Germline V gives CDR1 SQVTM, CDR2 ANQGSEA. This chain's CDR3 is CSVDMAAETQYF. CDR3 coding DNA: TGCAGCGTTGATATGGCAGCTGAGACCCAGTACTTC.

This clonotype was observed at least ten times. The rearrangement uses TRBV4-3 and TRBJ2-7; 7 bases agree with TRBD2. Germline V lookup: CDR1 LGHNA, CDR2 YSLEER. Trimming at V came to 1 base and at J to 5 bases, leaving 8 bases not matched to a gene. CDR3 length: 15 amino acids. The DNA for the CDR3 is TGCGCCAGCAGCCAAGGACTAGCCTCAAGGAACGAGCAGTACTTC. This sequence encodes CASSQGLASRNEQYF.

This clonotype occurred many times. CDR3: CSAKDRGPYNEQFF. The CDR3 DNA is TGCAGCGCCAAGGACAGGGGGCCTTACAATGAGCAGTTCTTC. The chain has TRBV29-1 and TRBJ2-1; the match to TRBD1 covers 11 bases. Trimming at V came to 7 bases and at J to 4 bases, leaving 6 bases not matched to a gene. The CDR3 contains 14 residues. Germline assignment: CDR1 SQVTM and CDR2 ANQGSEA.

There are a few counts of this clonotype. The chain joins TRBV11-3 to TRBJ2-7; no firm D call. Germline CDR1 SGHNT, CDR2 YENEEA. Trimming stripped 3 bases from V and 8 bases from J, with 8 bases between. This CDR3 spans 11 amino acids. CDR3 amino acids: CASSFMGKQYF. The CDR3 coding sequence is TGTGCCAGCAGCTTCATGGGCAAGCAGTACTTC.

This clonotype was detected ten times or more. V and J are TRBV6-5 and TRBJ2-2; D remains unclear. This CDR3 spans 14 amino acids. The germline gives CDR1 MNHEY, CDR2 SVGAGI. V was clipped by 2 bases and J by 7 bases, with 11 bases between them. The CDR3 reads CASSYGSALGELFF. The CDR3 DNA follows: TGTGCCAGCAGTTACGGCTCTGCCCTCGGGGAGCTGTTTTTT.

This clonotype was recorded many times. The chain is built from TRBV30 and TRBJ1-5; possible D gene TRBD1, 5 bases. The CDR3 sequence is 13 residues long. Germline CDR1 GTSNPN, CDR2 SVGIG (reference sequence). The ends were cut back, 0 bases at V and 5 bases at J, with 8 bases in the middle. CDR3 sequence (DNA): TGTGCCTGGAGTGTACAGGATGATCAGCCCCAGCATTTT. Translation: CAWSVQDDQPQHF. The whole variable domain, filled in from reference TRBV30 and TRBJ1-5, reads SQTIHQWPATLVQPVGSPLSLECTVEGTSNPNLYWYRQAAGRGLQLLFYSVGIGQISSEVPQNLSASRPQDRQFILSSKKLLLSDSGFYLCAWSVQDDQPQHFGDGTRLSIL.

By sample fraction, this clonotype is medium-sized. The CDR3 protein is CASSVGGEVSYNEQFF. In nucleotides, the CDR3 is TGTGCCAGCAGCGTAGGAGGGGAGGTCTCCTACAATGAGCAGTTCTTC. The chain recombines TRBV9 with TRBJ2-1; tentative D call: TRBD2 (6 bases). Germline loops: CDR1 SGDLS, CDR2 YYNGEE. The CDR3 totals 16 residues. Between the trimmed V and J ends, which lost 0 bases and 0 bases, there was a span of 10 bases.

The table lists this clonotype with a few counts. This sequence is one base from a far larger clone and is likely a read error. The rearrangement links TRBV7-6 to TRBJ2-1, with TRBD2 identical over 11 bases. Per the germline V gene, CDR1 is SGHVS and CDR2 is FNYEAQ. The V segment lost 5 bases and the J segment 14 bases; nucleotides outside the gene matches: 14. This CDR3 region has 15 residues. CDR3: CASSVLKLAGGYEFF. The CDR3 bases are TGTGCCAGCAGCGTCTTGAAGCTAGCGGGAGGCTACGAGTTCTTC.

This clonotype was seen a single time. It may be a read error: a sequence one base away is much more abundant. This chain connects TRBV7-9 to TRBJ2-5; D remains unclear. The CDR3 covers 13 residues. CDR1 and CDR2 from the germline V gene are SEHNR and FQNEAQ (reference sequence). V shed 5 bases and J shed 5 bases, with 12 bases lying between them. The CDR3 loop is CASSPTPRETQYF. As DNA, the CDR3 is TGTGCCAGCAGCCCGACTCCACGGGAGACCCAGTACTTC.